This entry describes one TCR beta chain. In TCRdb, the 5' RACE reads were re-called with MiXCR into one record per CDR3 protein. The repertoire has more than 35,000 distinct CDR3 sequences, 5% to 6.5% of them found once; the top ten carry 20% to 30%. The time point: sample taken at primary tumor resection. The authors sequenced whole RNA from tumor, nontumor lung or frozen PBMC without sorting. This specimen belongs to a study of spatial heterogeneity in lung cancer. The ends were cut back, 2 bases at V and 9 bases at J, with 15 bases in the middle. Germline CDR1 and CDR2: SGHKS and YYEKEE (reference sequence). The CDR3 spans 15 residues.

The chain links TRBV5-5 to TRBJ1-6; no firm D call. This clonotype was obtained from a female donor with early-stage non-small cell lung cancer. The starting material was PBMCs, obtained at surgery. The CDR3 DNA is TGTGCCAGCAGCTTTTCTGTTGAAGTTAGTTCACCCCTCCACTTT. Its protein is CASSFSVEVSSPLHF.